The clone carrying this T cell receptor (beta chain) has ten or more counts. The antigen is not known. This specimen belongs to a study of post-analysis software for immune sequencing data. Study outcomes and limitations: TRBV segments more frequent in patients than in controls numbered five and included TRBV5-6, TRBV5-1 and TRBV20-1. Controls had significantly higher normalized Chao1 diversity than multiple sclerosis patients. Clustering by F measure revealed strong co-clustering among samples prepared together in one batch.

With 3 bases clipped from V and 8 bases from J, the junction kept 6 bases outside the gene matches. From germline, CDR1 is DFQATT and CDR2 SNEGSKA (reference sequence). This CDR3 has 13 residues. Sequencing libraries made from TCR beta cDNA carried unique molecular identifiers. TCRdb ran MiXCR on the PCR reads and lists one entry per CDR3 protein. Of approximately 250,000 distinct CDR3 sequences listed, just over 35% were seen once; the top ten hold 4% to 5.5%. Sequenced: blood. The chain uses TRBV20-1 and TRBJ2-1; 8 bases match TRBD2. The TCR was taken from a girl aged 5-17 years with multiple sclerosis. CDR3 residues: CSASSGGAHEQFF. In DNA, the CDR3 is TGCAGTGCTAGTTCGGGAGGGGCCCATGAGCAGTTCTTC.